This T cell receptor (beta chain) was captured in a study of shared clonotypes between healthy human individuals. Study-wide context: With ages of 18 to 49, the donors were two women and three men.

As for this clone: As yet, its antigen is unknown.

Trimming took 6 bases from V and 6 from J, leaving 14 bases between them. CDR3 size: 13 residues. Germline-derived CDR1 and CDR2 are SGHDN and FVKESK. Donation came from healthy HIV-negative adults that had no recent acute infections or vaccinations. Sequenced by immunoSEQ multiplex PCR; TCRdb stores in-frame clones only, minus some. The table shows around 980,000 clones, with around 78% occurring only once. General observations from the study: All-four-donor shared clonotypes had higher generation probabilities than non-shared clonotypes did. Deeper or shallower sequencing was expected to change how clonotypes are shared among donors.

The sequence was collected from a man aged 18-30 years in good health. Some clones in this sample may be carry-over from other donors' samples. Sequenced material: memory CD4+ T cells from PBMCs. Subset of the sample: CD45RA-negative fraction. V is TRBV14 and J is TRBJ1-1, with D hard to call. This chain's CDR3 is CASSRTRGAEAFF. In DNA form, the CDR3 reads TGTGCCAGCAGTCGGACTCGGGGAGCTGAAGCTTTCTTT.